This TCR beta chain emerged from a study of blood T cell repertoires in COVID-19. Study-level information: Some COVID-19 samples were acute and others convalescent; all came from the United States, Italy and Spain. In each case, the material was cDNA or gDNA derived from T cells, B-cell-depleted T cells, or PBMCs.

Original processing methods: How many nucleated cells were present was estimated from reference gene primer amplification. The assay was immunoSEQ multiplex PCR, and TCRdb's table has in-frame clones only and misses some. The V and J calls and the clone size are those of that table, but D and trimming were determined from the DNA. The top ten hold approximately 6.2% of the sample, which has roughly 30,000 clones, over 75% seen once. Germline values: CDR1 MNHEY, CDR2 SVGAGI. V shed 2 bases, J shed 4 bases, and the junction held 8 bases outside the gene matches. CDR3 length equals 16 residues. This sequence joins TRBV6-5 and TRBJ1-2, with 9 positions matching TRBD1. Sample: peripheral blood. The origin of this receptor is a human donor in a cohort sampled during active COVID-19. DNA of the CDR3: TGTGCCAGCAGTTACCAATCGACAGGGGGGATCTATGGCTACACCTTC. This sequence encodes CASSYQSTGGIYGYTF.